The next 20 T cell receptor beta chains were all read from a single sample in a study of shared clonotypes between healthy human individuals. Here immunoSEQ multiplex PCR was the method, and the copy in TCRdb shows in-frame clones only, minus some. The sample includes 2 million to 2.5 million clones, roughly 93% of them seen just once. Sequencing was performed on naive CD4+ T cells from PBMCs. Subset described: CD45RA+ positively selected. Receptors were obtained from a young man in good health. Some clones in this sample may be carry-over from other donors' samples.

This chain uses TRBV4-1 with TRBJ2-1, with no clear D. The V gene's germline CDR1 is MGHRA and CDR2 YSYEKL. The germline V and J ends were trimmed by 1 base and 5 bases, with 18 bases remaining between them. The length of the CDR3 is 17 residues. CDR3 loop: CASSQGSYNQDHNEQFF. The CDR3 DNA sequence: TGCGCCAGCAGCCAAGGATCCTACAACCAAGATCACAATGAGCAGTTCTTC.

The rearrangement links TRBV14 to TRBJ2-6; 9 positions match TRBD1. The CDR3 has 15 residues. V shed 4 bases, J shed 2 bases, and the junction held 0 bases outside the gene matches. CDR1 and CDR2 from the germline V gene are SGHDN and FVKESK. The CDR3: CASSRTGAGANVLTF. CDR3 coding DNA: TGTGCCAGCAGCCGGACAGGGGCTGGGGCCAACGTCCTGACTTTC.

DNA for the CDR3: TGTGCCAGCAGTGAGTTGGGGCCCCGGACAGGGGTGGCTGAGCAGTTCTTC. This encodes CASSELGPRTGVAEQFF. The J gene is TRBJ2-1, the V gene TRBV6-1, with TRBD1 matching 9 bases. This CDR3 has 17 residues. Germline CDR1 MNHNS, CDR2 SASEGT. The V gene end was trimmed by 3 bases and the J gene end by 9 bases; junction bases not matched to a gene: 15.

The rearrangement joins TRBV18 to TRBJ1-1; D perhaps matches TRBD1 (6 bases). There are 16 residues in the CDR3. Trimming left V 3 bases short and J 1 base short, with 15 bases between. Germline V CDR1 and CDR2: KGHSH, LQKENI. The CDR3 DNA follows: TGTGCCAGCTCACCGGAGACAGGTTTAGGGAACACTGAAGCTTTCTTT. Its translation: CASSPETGLGNTEAFF.

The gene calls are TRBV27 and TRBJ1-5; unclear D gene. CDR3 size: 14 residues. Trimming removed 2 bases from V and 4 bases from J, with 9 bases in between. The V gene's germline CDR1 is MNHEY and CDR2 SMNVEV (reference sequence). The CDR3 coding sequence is TGTGCCAGCAGTTTAGTTATGGGAAATCAGCCCCAGCATTTT. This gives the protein CASSLVMGNQPQHF.

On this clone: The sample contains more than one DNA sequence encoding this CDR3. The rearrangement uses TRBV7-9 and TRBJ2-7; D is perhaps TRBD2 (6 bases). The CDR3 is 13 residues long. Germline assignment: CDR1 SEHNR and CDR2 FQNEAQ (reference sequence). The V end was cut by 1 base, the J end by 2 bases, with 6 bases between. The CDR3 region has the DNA TGTGCCAGCAGCTTAGGGACTACCTACGAGCAGTACTTC. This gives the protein CASSLGTTYEQYF.

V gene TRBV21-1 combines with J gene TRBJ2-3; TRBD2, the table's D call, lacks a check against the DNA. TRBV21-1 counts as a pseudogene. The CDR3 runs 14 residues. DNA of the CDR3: TGTGCCAGCAGCAAAAGCAAGAGGACAGATACGCAGTATTTT. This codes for CASSKSKRTDTQYF.

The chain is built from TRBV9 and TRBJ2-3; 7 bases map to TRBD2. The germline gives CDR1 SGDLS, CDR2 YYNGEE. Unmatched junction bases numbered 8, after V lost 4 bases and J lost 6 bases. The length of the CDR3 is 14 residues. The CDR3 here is CASSPRTRGDTQYF. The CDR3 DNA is TGTGCCAGCAGCCCCCGGACTAGAGGGGATACGCAGTATTTT.

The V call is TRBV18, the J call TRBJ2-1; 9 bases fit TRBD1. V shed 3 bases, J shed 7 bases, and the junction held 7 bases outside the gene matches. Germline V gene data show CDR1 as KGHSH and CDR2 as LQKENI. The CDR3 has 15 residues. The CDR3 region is CASSPGQGRVNEQFF. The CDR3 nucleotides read TGTGCCAGCTCACCGGGACAGGGAAGGGTAAATGAGCAGTTCTTC. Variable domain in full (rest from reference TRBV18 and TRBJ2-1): NAGVMQNPRHLVRRRGQEARLRCSPMKGHSHVYWYRQLPEEGLKFMVYLQKENIIDESGMPKERFSAEFPKEGPSILRIQQVVRGDSAAYFCASSPGQGRVNEQFFGPGTRLTVL.

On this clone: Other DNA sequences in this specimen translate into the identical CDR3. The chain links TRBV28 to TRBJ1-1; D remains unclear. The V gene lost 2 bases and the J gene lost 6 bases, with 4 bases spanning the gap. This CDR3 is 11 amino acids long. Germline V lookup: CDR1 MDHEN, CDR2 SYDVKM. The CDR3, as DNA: TGTGCCAGCAGTTTAGTATCTGAAGCTTTCTTT. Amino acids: CASSLVSEAFF.

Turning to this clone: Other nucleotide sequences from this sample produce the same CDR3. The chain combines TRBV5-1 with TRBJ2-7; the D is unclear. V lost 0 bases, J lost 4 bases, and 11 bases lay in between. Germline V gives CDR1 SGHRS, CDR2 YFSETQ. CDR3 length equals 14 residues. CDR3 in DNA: TGCGCCAGCAGCTTGGTTGCTGGGTCGTACGAGCAGTACTTC. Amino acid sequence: CASSLVAGSYEQYF.

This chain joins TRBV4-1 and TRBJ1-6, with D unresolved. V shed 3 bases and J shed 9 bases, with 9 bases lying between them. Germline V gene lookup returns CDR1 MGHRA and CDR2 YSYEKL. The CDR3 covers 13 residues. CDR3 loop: CASSHDRSSPLHF. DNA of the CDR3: TGCGCCAGCAGCCATGATCGGTCTTCACCCCTCCACTTT.

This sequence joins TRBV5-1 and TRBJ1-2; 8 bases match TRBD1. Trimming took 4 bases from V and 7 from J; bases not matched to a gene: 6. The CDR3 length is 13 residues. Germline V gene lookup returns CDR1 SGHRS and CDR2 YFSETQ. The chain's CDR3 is CASSKDRESGYTF. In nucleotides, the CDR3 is TGCGCCAGCAGCAAGGACAGGGAAAGTGGCTACACCTTC.

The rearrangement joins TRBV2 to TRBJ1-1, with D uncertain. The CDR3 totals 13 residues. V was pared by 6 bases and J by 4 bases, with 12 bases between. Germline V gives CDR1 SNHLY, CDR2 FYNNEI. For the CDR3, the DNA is TGTGCCAGCAGCGGATACCGCCCCACTGAAGCTTTCTTT. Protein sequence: CASSGYRPTEAFF.

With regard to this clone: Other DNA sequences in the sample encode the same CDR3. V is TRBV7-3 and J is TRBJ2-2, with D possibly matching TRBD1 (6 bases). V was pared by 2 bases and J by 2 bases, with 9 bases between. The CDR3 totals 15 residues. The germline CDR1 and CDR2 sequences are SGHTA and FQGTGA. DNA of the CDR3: TGTGCCAGCAGCTTAGGGACACCAAACACCGGGGAGCTGTTTTTT. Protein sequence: CASSLGTPNTGELFF.

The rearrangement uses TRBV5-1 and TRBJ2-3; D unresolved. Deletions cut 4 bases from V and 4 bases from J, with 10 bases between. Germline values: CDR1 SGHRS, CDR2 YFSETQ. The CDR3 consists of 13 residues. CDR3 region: CASSIDIPDTQYF. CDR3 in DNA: TGCGCCAGCAGCATTGATATCCCAGATACGCAGTATTTT.

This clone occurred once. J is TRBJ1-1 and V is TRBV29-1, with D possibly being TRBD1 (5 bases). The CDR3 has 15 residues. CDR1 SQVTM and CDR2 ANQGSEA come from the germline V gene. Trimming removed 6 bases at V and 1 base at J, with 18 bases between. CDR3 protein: CSVGRRLGENTEAFF. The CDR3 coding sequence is TGCAGCGTAGGGAGGAGGCTAGGGGAGAACACTGAAGCTTTCTTT.

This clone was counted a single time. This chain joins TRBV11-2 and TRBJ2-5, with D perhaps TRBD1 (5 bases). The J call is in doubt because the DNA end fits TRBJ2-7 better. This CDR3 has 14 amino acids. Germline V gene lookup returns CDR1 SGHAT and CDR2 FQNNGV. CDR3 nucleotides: TGTGCCAGCAGCTTAACCAGGGATCACTACGAGCAGTACTTC. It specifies CASSLTRDHYEQYF.

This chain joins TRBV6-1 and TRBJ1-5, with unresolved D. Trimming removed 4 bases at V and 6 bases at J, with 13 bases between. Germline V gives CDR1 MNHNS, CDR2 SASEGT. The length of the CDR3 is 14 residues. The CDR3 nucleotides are TGTGCCAGCAGTGGAAGCAGGTTAGGTCAGCCCCAGCATTTT. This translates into CASSGSRLGQPQHF.

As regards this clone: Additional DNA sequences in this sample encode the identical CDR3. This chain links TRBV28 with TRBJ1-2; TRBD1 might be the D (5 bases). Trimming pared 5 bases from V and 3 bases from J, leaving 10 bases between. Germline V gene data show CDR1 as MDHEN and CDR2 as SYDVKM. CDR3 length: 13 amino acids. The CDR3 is CASSPGRDYGYTF. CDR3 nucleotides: TGTGCCAGCAGTCCGGGGCGCGACTATGGCTACACCTTC.